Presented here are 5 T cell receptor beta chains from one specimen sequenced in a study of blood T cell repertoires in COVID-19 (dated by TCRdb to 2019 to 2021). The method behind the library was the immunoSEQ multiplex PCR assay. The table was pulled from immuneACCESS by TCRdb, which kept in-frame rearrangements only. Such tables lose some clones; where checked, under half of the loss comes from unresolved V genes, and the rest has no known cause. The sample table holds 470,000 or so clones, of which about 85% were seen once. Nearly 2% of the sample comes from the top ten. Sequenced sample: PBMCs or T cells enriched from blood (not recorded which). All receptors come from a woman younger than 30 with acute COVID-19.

Here the CDR3 reads CASQSGLNNEQFF. In DNA form, the CDR3 reads TGTGCCAGCCAATCGGGACTCAACAATGAGCAGTTCTTC. The V call is TRBV18, the J call TRBJ2-1, with a possible D match to TRBD2 (6 bases). The CDR3 consists of 13 residues. Germline CDR1 KGHSH, CDR2 LQKENI. The germline V and J ends were trimmed by 8 bases and 5 bases, with 13 bases remaining between them.

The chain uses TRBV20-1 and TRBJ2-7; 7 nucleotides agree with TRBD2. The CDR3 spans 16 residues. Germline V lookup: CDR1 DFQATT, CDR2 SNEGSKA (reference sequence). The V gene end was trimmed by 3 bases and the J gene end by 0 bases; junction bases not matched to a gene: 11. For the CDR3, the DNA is TGCAGTGCTAGTTCTTATCGGGAGGTTTACTCCTACGAGCAGTACTTC. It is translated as CSASSYREVYSYEQYF.

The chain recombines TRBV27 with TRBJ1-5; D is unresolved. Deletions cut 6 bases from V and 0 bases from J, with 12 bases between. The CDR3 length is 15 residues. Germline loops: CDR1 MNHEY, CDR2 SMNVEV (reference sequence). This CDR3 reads CASRVQTNSNQPQHF. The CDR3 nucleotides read TGTGCCAGCAGGGTCCAGACTAATAGCAATCAGCCCCAGCATTTT.

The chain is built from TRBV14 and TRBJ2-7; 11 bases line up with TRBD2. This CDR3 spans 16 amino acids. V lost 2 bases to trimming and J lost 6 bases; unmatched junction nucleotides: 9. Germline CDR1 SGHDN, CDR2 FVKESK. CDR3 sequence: CASSQTSGRRLGEQYF. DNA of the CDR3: TGTGCCAGCAGCCAAACTAGCGGGAGAAGGTTGGGCGAGCAGTACTTC.

CDR3 coding DNA: TGTGCCAGCAGCCCCGGGGGATCTGGAAACACCATATATTTT. Protein: CASSPGGSGNTIYF. V usage is TRBV5-5 and J usage is TRBJ1-3; D perhaps matches TRBD1 (5 bases). The CDR3 has 14 amino acids. CDR1 and CDR2 (germline): SGHKS, YYEKEE (reference sequence). Trimming removed 4 bases at V and 1 base at J, with 9 bases between.